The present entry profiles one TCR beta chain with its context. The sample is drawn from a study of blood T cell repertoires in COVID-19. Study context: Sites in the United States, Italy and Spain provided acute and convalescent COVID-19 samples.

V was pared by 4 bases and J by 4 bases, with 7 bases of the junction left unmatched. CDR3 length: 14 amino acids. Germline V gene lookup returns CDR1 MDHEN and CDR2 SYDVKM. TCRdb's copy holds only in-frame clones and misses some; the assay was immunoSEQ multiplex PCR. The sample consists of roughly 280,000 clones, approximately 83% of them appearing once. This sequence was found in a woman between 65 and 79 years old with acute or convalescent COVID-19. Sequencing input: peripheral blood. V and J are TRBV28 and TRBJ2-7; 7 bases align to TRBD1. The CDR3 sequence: CASSSDVRGYEQYF. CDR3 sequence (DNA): TGTGCCAGCAGTTCGGACGTCAGGGGGTACGAGCAGTACTTC.